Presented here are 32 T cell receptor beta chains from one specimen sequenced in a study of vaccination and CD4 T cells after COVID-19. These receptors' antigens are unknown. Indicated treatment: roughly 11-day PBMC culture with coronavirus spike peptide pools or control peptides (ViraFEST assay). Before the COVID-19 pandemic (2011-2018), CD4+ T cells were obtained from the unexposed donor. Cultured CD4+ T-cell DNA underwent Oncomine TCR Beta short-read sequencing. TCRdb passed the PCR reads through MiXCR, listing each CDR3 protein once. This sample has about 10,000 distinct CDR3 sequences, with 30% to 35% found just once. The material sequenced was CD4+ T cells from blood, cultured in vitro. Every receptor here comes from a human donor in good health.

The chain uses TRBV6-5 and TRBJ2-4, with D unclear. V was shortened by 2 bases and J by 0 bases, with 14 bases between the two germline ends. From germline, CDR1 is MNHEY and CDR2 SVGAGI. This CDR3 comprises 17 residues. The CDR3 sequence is CASSYQEPRKAKNIQYF. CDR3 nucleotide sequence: TGTGCCAGCAGTTACCAGGAGCCTAGGAAAGCCAAAAACATTCAGTACTTC.

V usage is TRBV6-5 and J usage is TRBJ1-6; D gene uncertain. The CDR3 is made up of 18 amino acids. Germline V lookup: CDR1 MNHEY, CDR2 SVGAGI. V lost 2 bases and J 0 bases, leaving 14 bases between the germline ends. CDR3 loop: CASSYSSGRSSYNSPLHF. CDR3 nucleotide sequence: TGTGCCAGCAGTTACAGTAGCGGGAGAAGCTCCTATAATTCACCCCTCCACTTT.

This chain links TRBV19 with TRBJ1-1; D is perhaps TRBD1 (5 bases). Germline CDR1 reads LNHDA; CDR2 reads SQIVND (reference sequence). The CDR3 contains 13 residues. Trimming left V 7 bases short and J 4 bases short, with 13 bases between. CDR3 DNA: TGTGCCAGTATCGGGGGGGTAGGCACTGAAGCTTTCTTT. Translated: CASIGGVGTEAFF.

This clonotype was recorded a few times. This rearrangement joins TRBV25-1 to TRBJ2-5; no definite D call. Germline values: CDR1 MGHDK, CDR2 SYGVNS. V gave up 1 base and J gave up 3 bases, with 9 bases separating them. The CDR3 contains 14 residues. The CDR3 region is CASSEFVGKETQYF. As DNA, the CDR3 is TGTGCCAGCAGTGAATTTGTAGGGAAAGAGACCCAGTACTTC. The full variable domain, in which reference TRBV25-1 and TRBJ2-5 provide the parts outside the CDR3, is EADIYQTPRYLVIGTGKKITLECSQTMGHDKMYWYQQDPGMELHLIHYSYGVNSTEKGDLSSESTVSRIRTEHFPLTLESARPSHTSQYLCASSEFVGKETQYFGPGTRLLVL.

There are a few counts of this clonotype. CDR3 sequence reads: CATAWTSGSYEQYF. The CDR3 DNA reads as TGTGCCACCGCTTGGACTAGCGGCTCCTACGAGCAGTACTTC. The V call is TRBV19, the J call TRBJ2-7; 10 bases are a match to TRBD2. The CDR3 spans 14 residues. Trimming removed 10 bases from V and 0 bases from J; junction bases left unmatched: 6. Germline CDR1 and CDR2: LNHDA and SQIVND (reference sequence).

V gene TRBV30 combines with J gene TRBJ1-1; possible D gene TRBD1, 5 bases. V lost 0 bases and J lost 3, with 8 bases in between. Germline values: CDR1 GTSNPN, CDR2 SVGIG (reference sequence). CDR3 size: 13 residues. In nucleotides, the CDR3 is TGTGCCTGGAGTGTACAAGGGGACACTGAAGCTTTCTTT. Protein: CAWSVQGDTEAFF.

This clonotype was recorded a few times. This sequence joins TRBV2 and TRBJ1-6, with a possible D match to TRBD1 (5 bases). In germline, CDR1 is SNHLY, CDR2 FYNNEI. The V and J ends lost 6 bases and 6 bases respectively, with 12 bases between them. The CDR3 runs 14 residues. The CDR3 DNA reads TGTGCCAGCAGGGGGCGGCAGCTTAATTCACCCCTCCACTTT. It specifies CASRGRQLNSPLHF.

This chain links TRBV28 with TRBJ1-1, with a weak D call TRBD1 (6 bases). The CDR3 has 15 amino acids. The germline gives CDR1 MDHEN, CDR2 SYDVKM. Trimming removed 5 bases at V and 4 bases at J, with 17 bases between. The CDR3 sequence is CASSPLQGMVTEAFF. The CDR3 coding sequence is TGTGCCAGCAGTCCCCTACAGGGTATGGTCACTGAAGCTTTCTTT.

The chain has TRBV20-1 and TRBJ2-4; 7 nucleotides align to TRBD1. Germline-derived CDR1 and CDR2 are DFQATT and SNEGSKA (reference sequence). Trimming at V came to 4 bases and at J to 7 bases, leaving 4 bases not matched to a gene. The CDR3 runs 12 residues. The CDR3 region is CSATKDRNIQYF. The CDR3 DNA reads TGCAGTGCTACAAAGGACAGGAACATTCAGTACTTC.

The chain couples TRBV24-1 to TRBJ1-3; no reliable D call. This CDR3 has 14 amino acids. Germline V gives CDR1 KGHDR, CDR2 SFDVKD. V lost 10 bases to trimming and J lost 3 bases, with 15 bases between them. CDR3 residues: CATIPSVVGNTIYF. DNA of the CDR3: TGTGCCACTATACCCTCGGTGGTTGGAAACACCATATATTTT.

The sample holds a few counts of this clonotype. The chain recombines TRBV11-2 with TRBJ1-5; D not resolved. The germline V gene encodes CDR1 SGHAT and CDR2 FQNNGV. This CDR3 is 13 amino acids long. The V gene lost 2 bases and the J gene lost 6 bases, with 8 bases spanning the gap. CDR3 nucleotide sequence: TGTGCCAGCAGCTTACATTCGGTTCAGCCCCAGCATTTT. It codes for CASSLHSVQPQHF.

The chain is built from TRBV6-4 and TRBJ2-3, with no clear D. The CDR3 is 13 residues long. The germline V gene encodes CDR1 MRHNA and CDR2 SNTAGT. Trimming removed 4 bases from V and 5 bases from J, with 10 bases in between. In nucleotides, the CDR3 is TGTGCCAGCAGTGCCCAAAGTCGAGATACGCAGTATTTT. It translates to CASSAQSRDTQYF.

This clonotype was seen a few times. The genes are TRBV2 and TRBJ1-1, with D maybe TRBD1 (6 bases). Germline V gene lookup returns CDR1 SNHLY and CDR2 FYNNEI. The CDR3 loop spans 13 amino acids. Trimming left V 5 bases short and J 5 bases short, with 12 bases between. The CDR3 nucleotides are TGTGCCAGCAGTCCACAGGGTGTGACTGAAGCTTTCTTT. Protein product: CASSPQGVTEAFF.

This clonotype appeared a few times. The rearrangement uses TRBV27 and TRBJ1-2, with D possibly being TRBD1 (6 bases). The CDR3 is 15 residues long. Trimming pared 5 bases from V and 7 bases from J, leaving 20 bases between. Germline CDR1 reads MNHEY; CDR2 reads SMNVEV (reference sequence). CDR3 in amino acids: CASSGGGAREAGYTF. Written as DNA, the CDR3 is TGTGCCAGCAGTGGGGGGGGGGCCAGGGAGGCTGGCTACACCTTC.

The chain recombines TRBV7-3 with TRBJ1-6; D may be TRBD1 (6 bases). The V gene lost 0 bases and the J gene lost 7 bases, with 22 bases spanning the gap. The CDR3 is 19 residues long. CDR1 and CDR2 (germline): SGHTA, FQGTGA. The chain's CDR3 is CASSLTRERQDSGNSPLHF. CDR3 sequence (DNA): TGTGCCAGCAGCTTAACACGAGAACGACAGGATTCTGGAAATTCACCCCTCCACTTT.

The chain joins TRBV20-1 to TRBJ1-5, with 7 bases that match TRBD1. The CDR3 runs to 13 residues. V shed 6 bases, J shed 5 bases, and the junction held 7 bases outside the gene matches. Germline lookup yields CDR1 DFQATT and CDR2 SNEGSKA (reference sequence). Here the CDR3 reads CSAPGTDHQPQHF. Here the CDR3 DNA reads TGCAGTGCCCCCGGGACAGATCATCAGCCCCAGCATTTT.

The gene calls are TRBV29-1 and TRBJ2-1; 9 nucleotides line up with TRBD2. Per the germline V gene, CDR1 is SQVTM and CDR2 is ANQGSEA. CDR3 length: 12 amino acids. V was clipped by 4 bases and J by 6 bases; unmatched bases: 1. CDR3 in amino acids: CSVGGGANEQFF. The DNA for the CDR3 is TGCAGCGTTGGCGGGGGGGCCAATGAGCAGTTCTTC.

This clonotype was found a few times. The CDR3 reads CSVVGPGVGYGYTF. In DNA form, the CDR3 reads TGCAGCGTTGTTGGCCCAGGGGTGGGGTATGGCTACACCTTC. This chain connects TRBV29-1 to TRBJ1-2, with D possibly being TRBD1 (6 bases). V lost 4 bases, J lost 5 bases, and 17 bases lay in between. CDR3 size: 14 residues. Germline CDR1 and CDR2: SQVTM and ANQGSEA.

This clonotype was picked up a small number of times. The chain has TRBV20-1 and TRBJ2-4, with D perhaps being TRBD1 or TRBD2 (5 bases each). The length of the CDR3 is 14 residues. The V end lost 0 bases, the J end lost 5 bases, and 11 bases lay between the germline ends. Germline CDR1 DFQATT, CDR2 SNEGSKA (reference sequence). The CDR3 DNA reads TGCAGTGCTAGAGATCGAAGGGGAGAAAACATTCAGTACTTC. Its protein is CSARDRRGENIQYF.

The CDR3, as DNA: TGTGCCTGGAAATACCAGGCGTCCTACGAGCAGTACTTC. Encoded protein: CAWKYQASYEQYF. The genes are TRBV30 and TRBJ2-7; the D is unclear. The V and J ends lost 4 bases and 1 base respectively, with 11 bases between them. The CDR3 runs 13 residues. CDR1 is GTSNPN, CDR2 SVGIG, per germline (reference sequence).

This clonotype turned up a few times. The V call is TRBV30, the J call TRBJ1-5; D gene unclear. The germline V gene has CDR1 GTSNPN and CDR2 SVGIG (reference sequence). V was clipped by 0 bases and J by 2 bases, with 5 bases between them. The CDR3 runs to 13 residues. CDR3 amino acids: CAWSVTGNQPQHF. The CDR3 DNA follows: TGTGCCTGGAGTGTAACAGGCAATCAGCCCCAGCATTTT.

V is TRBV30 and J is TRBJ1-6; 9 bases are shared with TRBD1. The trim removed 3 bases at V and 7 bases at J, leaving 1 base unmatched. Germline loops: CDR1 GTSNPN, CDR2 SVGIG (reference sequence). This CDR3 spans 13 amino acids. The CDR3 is CAWRGQGNSPLHF. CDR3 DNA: TGTGCCTGGAGGGGACAGGGCAATTCACCCCTCCACTTT.

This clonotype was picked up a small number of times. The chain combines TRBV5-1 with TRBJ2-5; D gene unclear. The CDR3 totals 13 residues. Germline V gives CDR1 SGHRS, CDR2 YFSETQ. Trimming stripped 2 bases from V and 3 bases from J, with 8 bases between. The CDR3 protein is CASSLGIKETQYF. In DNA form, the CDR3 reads TGCGCCAGCAGCTTAGGGATCAAAGAGACCCAGTACTTC.

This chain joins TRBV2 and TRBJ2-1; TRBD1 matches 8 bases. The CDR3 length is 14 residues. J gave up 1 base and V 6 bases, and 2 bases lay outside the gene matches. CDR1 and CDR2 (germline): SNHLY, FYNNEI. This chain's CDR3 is CASRDRESYNEQFF. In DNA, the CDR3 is TGTGCCAGCAGGGACAGGGAGTCCTACAATGAGCAGTTCTTC.

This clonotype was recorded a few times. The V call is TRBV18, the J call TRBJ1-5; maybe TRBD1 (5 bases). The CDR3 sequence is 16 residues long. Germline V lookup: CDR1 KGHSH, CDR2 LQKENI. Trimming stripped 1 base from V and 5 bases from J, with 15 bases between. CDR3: CASSPRGGNGDQPQHF. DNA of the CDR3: TGTGCCAGCTCACCACGGGGCGGCAACGGCGATCAGCCCCAGCATTTT.

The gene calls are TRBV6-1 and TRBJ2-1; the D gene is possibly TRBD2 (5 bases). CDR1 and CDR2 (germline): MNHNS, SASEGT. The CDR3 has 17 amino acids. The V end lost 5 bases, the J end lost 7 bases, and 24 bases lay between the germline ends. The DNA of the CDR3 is TGTGCCAGCAGTCGGGAACCCCAGATCCCCCCGGGGAATGAGCAGTTCTTC. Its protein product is CASSREPQIPPGNEQFF.

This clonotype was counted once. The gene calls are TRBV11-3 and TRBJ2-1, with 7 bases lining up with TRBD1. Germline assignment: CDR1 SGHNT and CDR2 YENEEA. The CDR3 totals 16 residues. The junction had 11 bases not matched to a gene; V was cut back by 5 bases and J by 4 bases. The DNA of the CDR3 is TGTGCCAGCAGCCCCTCGATGAGGGGACAGTACAATGAGCAGTTCTTC. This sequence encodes CASSPSMRGQYNEQFF.

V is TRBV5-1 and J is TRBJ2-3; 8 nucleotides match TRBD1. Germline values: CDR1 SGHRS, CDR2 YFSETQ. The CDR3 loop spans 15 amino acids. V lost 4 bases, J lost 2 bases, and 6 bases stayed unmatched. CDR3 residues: CASSPQGVATDTQYF. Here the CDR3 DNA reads TGCGCCAGCAGCCCACAGGGGGTTGCCACAGATACGCAGTATTTT. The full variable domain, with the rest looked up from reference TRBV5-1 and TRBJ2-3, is KAGVTQTPRYLIKTRGQQVTLSCSPISGHRSVSWYQQTPGQGLQFLFEYFSETQRNKGNFPGRFSGRQFSNSRSEMNVSTLELGDSALYLCASSPQGVATDTQYFGPGTRLTVL.

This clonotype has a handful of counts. The CDR3 DNA is TGTGCCAGGGGACAGCTTAACTATGGCTACACCTTC. As protein: CARGQLNYGYTF. V and J are TRBV2 and TRBJ1-2; 7 bases are a match to TRBD1. Per germline, CDR1 SNHLY and CDR2 FYNNEI. This CDR3 has 12 amino acids. V was pared by 9 bases and J by 1 base, with 2 bases of the junction left unmatched.

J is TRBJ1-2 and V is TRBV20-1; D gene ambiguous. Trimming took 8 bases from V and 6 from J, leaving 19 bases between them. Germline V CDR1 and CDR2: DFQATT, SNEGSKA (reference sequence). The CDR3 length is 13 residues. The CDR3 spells CSLPDDRANGYTF. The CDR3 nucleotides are TGCAGTCTACCCGACGACCGCGCGAATGGCTACACCTTC.

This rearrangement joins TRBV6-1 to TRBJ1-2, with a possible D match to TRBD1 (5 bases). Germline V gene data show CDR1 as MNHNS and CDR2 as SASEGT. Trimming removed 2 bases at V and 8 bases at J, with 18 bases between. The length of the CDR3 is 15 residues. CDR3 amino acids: CASSERPRQHVGYTF. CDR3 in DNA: TGTGCCAGCAGTGAAAGGCCGAGACAGCACGTAGGCTACACCTTC.

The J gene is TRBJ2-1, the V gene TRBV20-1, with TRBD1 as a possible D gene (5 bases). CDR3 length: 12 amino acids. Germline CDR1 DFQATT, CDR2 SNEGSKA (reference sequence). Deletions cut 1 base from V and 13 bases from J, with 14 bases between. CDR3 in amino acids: CSARGPRTSQFF. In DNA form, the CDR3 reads TGCAGTGCTAGAGGGCCCCGGACATCCCAGTTCTTC.